This T cell receptor beta chain was obtained from a study of T cells in localized non-small cell lung cancer. Findings of the study overall: Of the top 100 tumor clones, median about 56 were in adjacent lung, 25 to 35 among its top 100. Sequencing covered just one tumor region, so heterogeneity cannot be ruled out.

CDR3 length equals 15 residues. Germline V gene sequence: CDR1 SGHAT, CDR2 FQNNGV. Trimming took off 1 base at V and 2 bases at J, with 11 bases between the two ends. Some clones are missing from TCRdb's copy, which holds only in-frame ones; the method was immunoSEQ multiplex PCR. Seen here are roughly 34,000 clones, 87% observed once, and the top ten hold 15% to 20%. This clone was picked up one time. Its specificity is not known. This clonotype was sampled from a man between 40 and 69 years old with stage III lung adenocarcinoma. The rearrangement uses TRBV11-2 and TRBJ1-1, with D possibly being TRBD1 (5 bases). Sequenced material: peripheral blood mononuclear cells, taken before any cancer treatment. CDR3 nucleotide sequence: TGTGCCAGCAGCTTAGGGGTACAGGCCAACACTGAAGCTTTCTTT. Translated, it gives CASSLGVQANTEAFF.